The clone carrying this TCR beta chain was picked up many times. This sample was included in a study of blood T cells in healthy people across ages. The use of a sample-barcoded 5' primer and a J-beta primer mix characterized a second PCR of about 7 to 12 cycles. The template-switch adaptor, which had 12 random nucleotides, put a tag on each cDNA molecule. TCRdb re-derived calls from the 5' RACE reads in MiXCR, one entry per CDR3 protein. Of around 650,000 distinct CDR3 sequences listed, less than 45% are singletons. Germline CDR1 and CDR2: SGHTA and FQGNSA. The CDR3 is 17 residues long. V was pared by 2 bases and J by 3 bases, with 19 bases between.

This chain connects TRBV7-2 to TRBJ1-2, with D maybe TRBD1 (6 bases). This clonotype was sampled from a man at least 80 years old in good health. The sequenced sample was blood. CDR3 protein: CASSLTNRGGRDYGYTF. In DNA, the CDR3 is TGTGCCAGCAGCTTAACCAACCGCGGGGGCAGGGACTATGGCTACACCTTC.